The sequence of this TCR beta chain was determined in a study of T-cell reconstitution after alpha-beta-depleted transplantation in children listed by TCRdb under 2016. For context, the study as a whole: Using TCR repertoire profiling, the study followed T-cell immune reconstitution in a quantitative way in children after TCRalphabeta/CD19-depleted allogeneic hematopoietic cell transplantation.

Concerning this clonotype: It lacks a known antigen. One base away there is no much larger clone; base qualities are not given.

Findings and caveats that apply to the study as a whole: Over the following months the frequencies of hyperexpanded clones went down, and after one year T-cell counts and TCRbeta diversity were mostly credited to newly produced T cells. About two months after transplant, the apparently early recovery of alphabetaT-cell counts reportedly depended on just several hundred clones that had expanded rapidly and came from non-depleted graft cells. The high TCRbeta diversity at day 60 in some patients was ascribed to recipient T cells and intrathymic progenitors that had survived conditioning.

Its CDR3 holds 15 amino acids, cysteine through phenylalanine. The DNA shown is the 45-base CDR3, in frame from base 1. V is trimmed back by 2 bases and J by 6 bases, and the junction contains 13 bases that no gene match accounts for. The germline V gene (reference sequence) yields DFQATT for CDR1 and SNEGSKA for CDR2. The intended sense of this specimen's treatment or condition label: allogeneic hematopoietic cell transplantation with graft depleted of TCRalphabeta T cells and CD19 B cells. TCRalphabeta/CD19-depleted allogeneic hematopoietic cell grafts were given to the transplant recipients, all of whom were children. The library was obtained by PCR. Sequencing used an Illumina HiSeq 2500. TCR libraries were prepared with molecular barcoding, using unique molecular identifiers to normalize TCRbeta repertoire quantification. The public reads were reprocessed in TCRdb via fastp at Q25 and MiXCR, keeping in-frame beta chains. Under each unique CDR3 protein, matching rows form one entry showing the most common genes and DNA. Present in this sample are 500,000 to 750,000 distinct CDR3 sequences, over 10% of which were seen just once. The ten largest clones represent 2% to 2.5% of the sample.

This TCR was sampled from a male patient aged 10-17 years who had a stem cell transplant for acute myeloid leukemia, so the T cells may come from the graft donor. The sequence links TRBV20-1 to TRBJ2-7; a stretch of 7 junction bases matches TRBD1. The starting material was PBMCs, mostly from graft donor cells, obtained 360 days after TCRalphabeta/CD19-depleted stem cell transplant. In nucleotide form, the sequence is TGCAGTGCTAGACCGGTACAGGGGCTTGGGGGCGAGCAGTACTTC. It is translated as CSARPVQGLGGEQYF.